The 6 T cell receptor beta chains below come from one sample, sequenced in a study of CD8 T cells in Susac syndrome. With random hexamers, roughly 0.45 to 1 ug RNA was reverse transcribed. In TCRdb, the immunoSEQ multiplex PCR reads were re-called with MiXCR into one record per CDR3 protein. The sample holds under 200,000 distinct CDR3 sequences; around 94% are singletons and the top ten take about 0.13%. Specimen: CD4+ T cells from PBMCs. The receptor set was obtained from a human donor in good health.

CDR3 DNA sequence: TGTGCCAGCAGTGAAGCGGGTAGGGTCGAGCAGTACTTC. It yields the protein CASSEAGRVEQYF. J is TRBJ2-7 and V is TRBV2; no firm D call. In germline, CDR1 is SNHLY, CDR2 FYNNEI. The CDR3 length is 13 residues. The V end lost 0 bases, the J end lost 6 bases, and 9 bases lay between the germline ends. Filled out from reference TRBV2 and TRBJ2-7, the complete variable domain reads EPEVTQTPSHQVTQMGQEVILRCVPISNHLYFYWYRQILGQKVEFLVSFYNNEISEKSEIFDDQFSVERPDGSNFTLKIRSTKLEDSAMYFCASSEAGRVEQYFGPGTRLTVT.

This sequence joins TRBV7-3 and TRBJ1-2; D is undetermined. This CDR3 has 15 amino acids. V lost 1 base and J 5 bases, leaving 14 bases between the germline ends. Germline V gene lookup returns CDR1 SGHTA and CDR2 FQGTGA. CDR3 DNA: TGTGCCAGCAGCTTAATCAGATCGTGGACGTATGGCTACACCTTC. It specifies CASSLIRSWTYGYTF.

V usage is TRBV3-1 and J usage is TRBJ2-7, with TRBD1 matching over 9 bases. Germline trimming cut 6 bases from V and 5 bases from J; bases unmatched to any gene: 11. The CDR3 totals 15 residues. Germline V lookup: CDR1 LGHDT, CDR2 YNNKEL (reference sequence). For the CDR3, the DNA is TGTGCCAGCAGTCCCTCGGACAGGGGAATCAACGAGCAGTACTTC. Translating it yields CASSPSDRGINEQYF.

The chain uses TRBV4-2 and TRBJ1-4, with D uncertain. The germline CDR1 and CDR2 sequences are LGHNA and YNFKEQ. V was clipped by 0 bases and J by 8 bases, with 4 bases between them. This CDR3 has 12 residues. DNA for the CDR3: TGTGCCAGCAGCCAAGAAACAGAAAAACTGTTTTTT. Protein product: CASSQETEKLFF.

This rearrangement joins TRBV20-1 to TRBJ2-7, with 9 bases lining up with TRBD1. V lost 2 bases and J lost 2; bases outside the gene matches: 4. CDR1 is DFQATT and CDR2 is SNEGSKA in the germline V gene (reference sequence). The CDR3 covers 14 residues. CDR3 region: CSARLDRGAYEQYF. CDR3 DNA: TGCAGTGCTAGACTCGACAGGGGGGCCTACGAGCAGTACTTC.

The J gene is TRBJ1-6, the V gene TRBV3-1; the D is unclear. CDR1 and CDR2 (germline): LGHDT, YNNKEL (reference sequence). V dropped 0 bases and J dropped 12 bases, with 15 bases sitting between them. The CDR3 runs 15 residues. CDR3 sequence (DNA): TGTGCCAGCAGCCAAGATCAACACTGGTTGAGACCCCTCCACTTT. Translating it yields CASSQDQHWLRPLHF.